Listed below are T cell receptor beta chains from one sample, sequenced in a study of CD8 T cells in ankylosing spondylitis. TCRdb passed the 5' RACE reads through MiXCR, listing each CDR3 protein once. The repertoire consists of approximately 540,000 distinct CDR3 sequences, with approximately 12% occurring once and the leading ten covering about 6.5%. The sequenced sample was blood, either unsorted or a sorted T cell fraction (not recorded which). All receptors come from a male donor with ankylosing spondylitis. CDR3s include the opening cysteine and the closing phenylalanine or tryptophan. A D gene is named only where the DNA matches it firmly. The size field is filled for only some rows; it gives once, few, many or a size class.

d_gene	abundance	j_gene	v_gene	CDR3nt	CDR3aa
NA	few	TRBJ2-2	TRBV28	TGTGCCAGCAGGGGAAGGACAGTGAACACCGGGGAGCTGTTTTTT	CASRGRTVNTGELFF
TRBD2	few	TRBJ2-1	TRBV27	TGTGCCAGCAGTTCCGTTGAGCGGGGGGCTTGGGTCTTC	CASSSVERGAWVF
TRBD1	many	TRBJ2-1	TRBV27	TGTGCCACTCGAGGACAGGGGGGGAATGAGCAGTTCTTC	CATRGQGGNEQFF
TRBD2	NA	TRBJ2-1	TRBV20-1	TGCAGTGCTAGAGTAGGACTAGCGGGAGGACACAATGAGCAGTTCTTC	CSARVGLAGGHNEQFF
NA	few	TRBJ2-7	TRBV13	TGTGCCAGCAGCTTATATCGGGACTTCATCTACGAGCAGTACTTC	CASSLYRDFIYEQYF
NA	few	TRBJ2-7	TRBV7-9	TGTGCCAGCACCCTTGACTCCTACGAGCAGTACTTC	CASTLDSYEQYF
NA	few	TRBJ2-6	TRBV6-1	TGTGCCAGCACCCTAGGGGGCTCTGGGGCCAACGTCCTGACTTTC	CASTLGGSGANVLTF
NA	NA	TRBJ1-1	TRBV5-1	TGCGCCAGCAGCCGACGGAGCCTTGATGAAGCTTTCTTT	CASSRRSLDEAFF
TRBD2	NA	TRBJ2-5	TRBV7-6	TGTGCCAGCAGCTTAGGCTCGGGAGGGCCTGGGGAGACCCAGTACTTC	CASSLGSGGPGETQYF
TRBD2	NA	TRBJ2-1	TRBV20-1	TGCAGTGCTAGATCATCGACTAGCGGGCGCTACAATGAGCAGTTCTTC	CSARSSTSGRYNEQFF
TRBD1	few	TRBJ1-2	TRBV24-1	TGTGCCACCAGCCCGGGACAGGGAACCCTTTATAGCGGCTACACCTTC	CATSPGQGTLYSGYTF
NA	many	TRBJ2-5	TRBV10-3	TGTGCCATCAGTGAGTCCCCCCAGAATGGGGGAGAGACCCAGTACTTC	CAISESPQNGGETQYF
NA	NA	TRBJ2-5	TRBV15	TGTGCCACCAGCAGATGGATCCAAGAGACCCAGTACTTC	CATSRWIQETQYF
NA	NA	TRBJ2-1	TRBV6-5	TGTGCCAGCCCCGGTCAGAATGAGCAGTTCTTC	CASPGQNEQFF
TRBD2	many	TRBJ2-3	TRBV7-2	TGTGCCAGCAGTTGGGGGGGGATGGACGGAGATACGCAGTATTTT	CASSWGGMDGDTQYF
NA	many	TRBJ1-1	TRBV5-1	TGCGCCAGCAGCTTGGCCGTGACATCGAACACTGAAGCTTTCTTT	CASSLAVTSNTEAFF
NA	NA	TRBJ2-1	TRBV27	TGTGCCAGCAGCTGGGACGGAAGAAATTACAATGAGCAGTCCTTC	CASSWDGRNYNEQSF
NA	NA	TRBJ2-2	TRBV29-1	TGCAGCGTGGGGTGGGGGAGCACCGGGGAGCTGTTTTTT	CSVGWGSTGELFF
NA	NA	TRBJ2-5	TRBV21-1	TGTGCCACTCTGGAGACCCAGTACTTC	CATLETQYF
NA	NA	TRBJ2-7	TRBV4-2	TGTGCCAGCAGCCAAGATGGAAACCGGGAGCAGTACTTC	CASSQDGNREQYF
NA	NA	TRBJ2-7	TRBV12-3/TRBV12-4	TGTGCCAGCAGACTAGATGTCAGGGGCGAGCAGTACTTC	CASRLDVRGEQYF
NA	many	TRBJ2-1	TRBV4-1	TGCGCCAGCAGGAGATTACCAAGCTCCTACAATGAGCAGTTCTTC	CASRRLPSSYNEQFF
TRBD2	NA	TRBJ2-1	TRBV20-1	TGCAGTGCTAGCCGGGCGGGAGTCCCCTTATACAATGAGCAGTTCTTC	CSASRAGVPLYNEQFF
NA	few	TRBJ2-7	TRBV7-2	TGTGCCAGCTGCCAGTTACCAACCTACGAGCAGTACTTC	CASCQLPTYEQYF
NA	few	TRBJ2-3	TRBV10-3	TGTGCCATCAGTGAGTCCGACACGGATACGCAGTATTTT	CAISESDTDTQYF
NA	few	TRBJ1-2	TRBV25-1	TGTGCCAGCAGAGGAGGGGGTGGAGGGAAACGAAACTATGGCTACACCTTC	CASRGGGGGKRNYGYTF
NA	NA	TRBJ1-1	TRBV10-3	TGTGCCATCAGTGACCCCAGTGGGGGGAACACTGAAGCTTTCTTT	CAISDPSGGNTEAFF
TRBD1	few	TRBJ1-2	TRBV6-6	TGTGCCAGCAGTGAGGACAGGGGAATTGGCTACACCTTC	CASSEDRGIGYTF
TRBD1	few	TRBJ2-5	TRBV20-1	TGCAGTGCTAGAGTCTCAGGGGGCCAAGAGACCCAGTACTTC	CSARVSGGQETQYF
NA	few	TRBJ1-1	TRBV7-6	TGTGCCAGCAGCATAGGGGTGCAGGACACTGAAGCTTTCTTT	CASSIGVQDTEAFF
TRBD1	NA	TRBJ2-7	TRBV7-9	TGTGCCAGCAGCCCCGAGAGGGGGCGTTGGGAGCAGTACTTC	CASSPERGRWEQYF
NA	NA	TRBJ1-2	TRBV20-1	TGCAGTGCTAGACACGGGACAAGATATGGCTACACCTTC	CSARHGTRYGYTF
TRBD1	few	TRBJ1-1	TRBV5-1	TGCGCCAGCAGACGGGGACAGCCTACCACGAACACTGAAGCTTTCTTT	CASRRGQPTTNTEAFF
TRBD1	NA	TRBJ2-7	TRBV5-6	TGTGCCAGCAGCTTCTTTGGACAGGGGAGCTCCTACGAGCAGTACTTC	CASSFFGQGSSYEQYF
NA	few	TRBJ2-7	TRBV25-1	TGTGCCAGCAGTGACCCGGGTCGCTACGAGCAGTACTTC	CASSDPGRYEQYF
NA	NA	TRBJ2-1	TRBV13	TGTGCCAGCAGCATGTTAGCGGACTCCTACAATGAGCAGTTCTTC	CASSMLADSYNEQFF
TRBD1	NA	TRBJ1-2	TRBV5-1	TGCGCCAGCAGCCCCGGGACAGGATTGGACTATGGCTACACCTTC	CASSPGTGLDYGYTF
TRBD2	NA	TRBJ2-2	TRBV7-9	TGTGCCAGCAGCTCGACTAGCGGGCTTAACACCGGGGAGCTGTTTTTT	CASSSTSGLNTGELFF
NA	few	TRBJ2-3	TRBV6-5	TGTGCCAGCCGCTACACAGATACGCAGTATTTT	CASRYTDTQYF
NA	few	TRBJ1-3	TRBV15	TGTGCCACCAGCAGAGACACGGGGAACACCATATATTTT	CATSRDTGNTIYF
TRBD1	NA	TRBJ2-7	TRBV15	TGTGCCACCAGCAGGGGACAGGGGGCGCGGTACGAGCAGTACTTC	CATSRGQGARYEQYF
TRBD1	few	TRBJ1-1	TRBV5-1	TGCGCCAGCAGCGCCGGGACAGGGTGGGACACTGAAGCTTTCTTT	CASSAGTGWDTEAFF
NA	NA	TRBJ2-3	TRBV3-1	TGTGCCAGCAGCCAAGACCGGACATGGGATACGCAGTATTTT	CASSQDRTWDTQYF
NA	NA	TRBJ1-2	TRBV24-1	TGTGCCACCAGTGAACGGACGACCTCGGGAGGCTATGGCTACACCTTC	CATSERTTSGGYGYTF
NA	NA	TRBJ2-7	TRBV3-1	TGTGCCAGCAGCAAGTGGGGGGACAGCTCCTACGAGCAGTACTTC	CASSKWGDSSYEQYF
NA	NA	TRBJ1-1	TRBV12-3/TRBV12-4	TGTGCCAGCAATCCGTCGACCCCGGCGGGGACTGAAGCTTTCTTT	CASNPSTPAGTEAFF
NA	many	TRBJ2-7	TRBV5-1	TGCGCCAGCAGCTCCTTGCGGGATTATTCTGGCGAGCAGTACTTC	CASSSLRDYSGEQYF
TRBD1	NA	TRBJ2-2	TRBV10-3	TGTGCCATCAGGAAGTCCCGGGACAGGAACACCGGGGAGCTGTTTTTT	CAIRKSRDRNTGELFF
NA	many	TRBJ2-2	TRBV5-6	TGTGCCAGCAGCCGAGGGACTTCCGATTCGAACACCGGGGAGCTGTTTTTT	CASSRGTSDSNTGELFF
TRBD2	NA	TRBJ2-5	TRBV20-1	TGCAGTGCCCCCGATGGGCTAGCGGAGGGAGAGACCCAGTACTTC	CSAPDGLAEGETQYF
NA	NA	TRBJ2-6	TRBV14	TGTGCCAGCAGCCAAGAGAGCAGGGGGAGGACTGGGGCCAACGTCCTGACTTTC	CASSQESRGRTGANVLTF
TRBD2	many	TRBJ2-1	TRBV5-5	TGTGCCAGCAGCTTCAGTGACGGGAGGGTTGGGAATGAGCAGTTCTTC	CASSFSDGRVGNEQFF
TRBD1	NA	TRBJ1-1	TRBV12-3/TRBV12-4	TGTGCCAGCAGTCCTGTGGACAGGGAATCTGAAGCTTTCTTT	CASSPVDRESEAFF
TRBD2	NA	TRBJ2-7	TRBV19	TGTGCCAGTAGTACGACTAGCGGGATCACCTACGAGCAGTACTTC	CASSTTSGITYEQYF
TRBD2	few	TRBJ2-1	TRBV7-9	TGTGCCAGCAGCAATAGCGGGTTCAGCTCCTACAATGAGCAGTTCTTC	CASSNSGFSSYNEQFF